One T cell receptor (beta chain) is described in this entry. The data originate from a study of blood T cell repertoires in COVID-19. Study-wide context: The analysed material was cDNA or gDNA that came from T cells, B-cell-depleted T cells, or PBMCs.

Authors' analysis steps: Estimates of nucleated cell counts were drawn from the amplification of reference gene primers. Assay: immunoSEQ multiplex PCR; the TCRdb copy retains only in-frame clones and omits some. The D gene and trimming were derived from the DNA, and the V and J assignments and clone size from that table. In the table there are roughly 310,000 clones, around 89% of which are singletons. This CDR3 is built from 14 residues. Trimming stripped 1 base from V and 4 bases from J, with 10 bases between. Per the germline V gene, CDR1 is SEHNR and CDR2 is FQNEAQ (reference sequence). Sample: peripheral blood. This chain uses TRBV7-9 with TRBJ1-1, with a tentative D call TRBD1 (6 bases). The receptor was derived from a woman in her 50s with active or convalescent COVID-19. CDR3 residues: CASSLETGTTEAFF. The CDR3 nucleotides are TGTGCCAGCAGCTTAGAGACAGGTACCACTGAAGCTTTCTTT.